Listed below are T cell receptor beta chains from one sample, sequenced in a study of OX40 agonist ivuxolimab in advanced cancers. Assay: immunoSEQ multiplex PCR; the TCRdb copy retains only in-frame clones and omits some. The repertoire holds around 68,000 clones, over 75% seen once, with around 0.68% in the top ten. The sequenced sample was CD4+ or CD8+ T cells sorted from blood, obtained in a trial of the OX40 agonist ivuxolimab. The receptors originated from an adult with an advanced solid tumor such as melanoma, head and neck, liver or kidney cancer. The CDR3 runs from the conserved cysteine through the conserved F or W. D genes are given only for firm matches. The size of a clone is reported for some rows only, either as once, few or many, or as a class for expanded clones.

J,size,V,D,DNA,CDR3
TRBJ1-6,-,TRBV18,-,TGTGCCAGCTCACCGGCGAGTAATTCACCCCTCCACTTT,CASSPASNSPLHF
TRBJ1-2,-,TRBV7-2,-,TGTGCCAGCAGCCTATCTATACTCGATAACTATGGCTACACCTTC,CASSLSILDNYGYTF
TRBJ2-5,-,TRBV18,TRBD2,TGTGCCAGCTCACCTCCGGGACTAGCTGAAGAGACCCAGTACTTC,CASSPPGLAEETQYF
TRBJ1-2,once,TRBV6-5,-,TGTGCCAGCAGTTACCTGGACAGAACTGGCTACACCTTC,CASSYLDRTGYTF
TRBJ1-1,few,TRBV18,-,TGTGCCAGCCAAACGGAGTTGAACACTGAAGCTTTCTTT,CASQTELNTEAFF
TRBJ1-1,-,TRBV2,-,TGTGCCAGCAGTTCGCTCGGAGCCAGGCGGACTGAAGCTTTCTTT,CASSSLGARRTEAFF
TRBJ1-2,once,TRBV14,-,TGTGCCAGCAGCCGGGACGGGATCTACGGCTACACCTTC,CASSRDGIYGYTF
TRBJ2-5,-,TRBV5-4,-,TGTGCCAGCAGCGACAGTTTTGGCCAAGAGACCCAGTACTTC,CASSDSFGQETQYF
TRBJ2-2,-,TRBV5-1,TRBD1,TGCGCCAGCAGCTCTTTGGGACAGGGAAACACCGGGGAGCTGTTTTTT,CASSSLGQGNTGELFF
TRBJ2-1,-,TRBV4-2,TRBD2,TGTGCCAGCAGCCAAGGGGGACTAGCGGGGGTGTTAAGGAATGAGCAGTTCTTC,CASSQGGLAGVLRNEQFF
TRBJ1-3,many,TRBV6-5,TRBD1,TGTGCCAGCAGCTTGACAGGGGTCGGAAACACCATATATTTT,CASSLTGVGNTIYF
TRBJ2-1,-,TRBV5-5,-,TGTGCCAGCAGCGTGTTGGGGAGCGGCCACAATGAGCAGTTCTTC,CASSVLGSGHNEQFF
TRBJ1-6,-,TRBV19,-,TGTGCCAGCCTGGGGGAGGATAATTCACCCCTCCACTTT,CASLGEDNSPLHF
TRBJ2-7,-,TRBV7-2,-,TGTGCCAGCAGCTTAGAGGCGGGGCCATTCTACGAGCAGTACTTC,CASSLEAGPFYEQYF
TRBJ1-2,-,TRBV18,TRBD1,TGTGCCAGCTCACCTGTATATGGACAGGGGATCCATGGCTACACCTTC,CASSPVYGQGIHGYTF
TRBJ2-3,-,TRBV11-1,TRBD1,TGTGCCAGCAGCCGGGACAGCTCTTACACAGATACGCAGTATTTT,CASSRDSSYTDTQYF
TRBJ2-2,-,TRBV6-5,-,TGTGCCAGCAGTTACCAGGGGGGGGACACCGGGGAGCTGTTTTTT,CASSYQGGDTGELFF
TRBJ1-3,-,TRBV5-6,-,TGTGCCAGCAGCTCAGGGACTGGAAACACCATATATTTT,CASSSGTGNTIYF
TRBJ1-5,-,TRBV2,-,TGTGCCAGCAGTAAGGAAGGGGCTGAACAGCCCCAGCATTTT,CASSKEGAEQPQHF
TRBJ1-5,-,TRBV2,-,TGTGCCAGCAGTGAACAAGTTAGCAATCAGCCCCAGCATTTT,CASSEQVSNQPQHF
TRBJ1-6,-,TRBV27,-,TGTGCCAGCAGTTTACAAGGACTACCCCTCCACTTT,CASSLQGLPLHF
TRBJ2-3,-,TRBV11-2,TRBD2,TGTGCCAGCAGCTCCGGGGGGGGACATTTCACAGATACGCAGTATTTT,CASSSGGGHFTDTQYF
TRBJ1-5,-,TRBV7-2,-,TGTGCCAGCAGCTTCGGGACACGCAATCAGCCCCAGCATTTT,CASSFGTRNQPQHF
TRBJ2-5,-,TRBV4-1,-,TGCGCCAGCAGCCGCGACGGAGGCCAGTACTTC,CASSRDGGQYF
TRBJ1-5,-,TRBV19,TRBD1,TGTGCCAGTAGTGACAGGGCGAGTCAGCCCCAGCATTTT,CASSDRASQPQHF
TRBJ2-2,once,TRBV7-6,TRBD2,TGTGCCAGCAATCCGGGACTAGAGGACCGGGAGCTGTTTTTT,CASNPGLEDRELFF
TRBJ1-4,-,TRBV7-2,TRBD1,TGTGCCAGCAGCTTCCAGGGGGCTCGGGAAAAACTGTTTTTT,CASSFQGAREKLFF
TRBJ2-7,-,TRBV29-1,-,TGCAGCGTCCAGACAGCCTACGAGCAGTACTTC,CSVQTAYEQYF
TRBJ2-1,-,TRBV9,-,TGTGCCAGCAGCGTGGGGACTTCATACAATGAGCAGTTCTTC,CASSVGTSYNEQFF
TRBJ1-1,once,TRBV6-5,-,TGTGCCAGCAGACTCCAGGGTGGGAACACTGAAGCTTTCTTT,CASRLQGGNTEAFF
TRBJ1-2,-,TRBV11-2,-,TGTGCCAGCAGCTTAGACCAGGGAGTAGGCTACACCTTC,CASSLDQGVGYTF
TRBJ2-7,-,TRBV27,-,TGTGCCAGCAGTTTAAGTGGGACCCTCTCCTACGAGCAGTACTTC,CASSLSGTLSYEQYF
TRBJ1-1,-,TRBV2,-,TGTGCCAGCAGTGAAGAACAACGCACTGAAGCTTTCTTT,CASSEEQRTEAFF
TRBJ1-1,-,TRBV6-6,-,TGTGCCAGCAGTTACTCGGAAAGGCGGAACACTGAAGCTTTCTTT,CASSYSERRNTEAFF
TRBJ2-1,-,TRBV6-5,TRBD2,TGTGCCAGCAGAAATAGCGGGGGGCCCCGGCAGTTCTTC,CASRNSGGPRQFF
TRBJ2-5,once,TRBV5-1,-,TGCGCCAGCAGCTCTCCCCAGGGTAACCAAGAGACCCAGTACTTC,CASSSPQGNQETQYF
TRBJ2-5,-,TRBV5-1,TRBD2,TGCGCCAGCAGCTTGACCGCGGGGGGGAGAGAGACCCAGTACTTC,CASSLTAGGRETQYF
TRBJ1-2,-,TRBV5-5,-,TGTGCCAGCAGCACACAACCGGGACCGATAACGCTGACTCCCGGCTATGGCTACACCTTC,CASSTQPGPITLTPGYGYTF
TRBJ2-5,-,TRBV12-1,-,TGTGCCAGCAGCGTAAGAGAGACCCAGTACTTC,CASSVRETQYF
TRBJ1-2,-,TRBV20-1,-,TGCAGTGCTCCCAAGGGCTATGGCTACACCTTC,CSAPKGYGYTF
TRBJ1-1,-,TRBV15,-,TGTGCCACCAGAGAGGGCCCCAACGAAGCTTTCTTT,CATREGPNEAFF
TRBJ2-7,once,TRBV6-6,TRBD1,TGTGCCAGCAGCTCGGACAGGGCTTACGAGCAGTACTTC,CASSSDRAYEQYF
TRBJ2-7,once,TRBV27,-,TGTGCCAGCAGCGAAACGGGACTCCCCTACGAGCAGTACTTC,CASSETGLPYEQYF
TRBJ2-6,-,TRBV5-1,-,TGCGCCAGCAGCTTTCACGGGGCCACCGGCTCTGGGGCCAACGTCCTGACTTTC,CASSFHGATGSGANVLTF
TRBJ1-2,-,TRBV6-5,-,TGTGCCACGCGGGACGTCGACTATGGCTACACCTTC,CATRDVDYGYTF
TRBJ2-2,-,TRBV5-1,-,TGCGCCAGCAGCTTGTTCGGGGGAGGTGTCGGGGAGCTGTTTTTT,CASSLFGGGVGELFF
TRBJ1-1,-,TRBV5-8,-,TGTGCCAGCAGCTTGGGGGTTACGAACACTGAAGCTTTCTTT,CASSLGVTNTEAFF
TRBJ1-1,once,TRBV6-1,-,TGTGCCAGCAGTGATACTGGACGGGCGAACACTGAAGCTTTCTTT,CASSDTGRANTEAFF
TRBJ1-4,-,TRBV19,-,TGTGCCAGTAGTATCTCCGGGCAGGGTGAAAAACTGTTTTTT,CASSISGQGEKLFF
TRBJ1-1,-,TRBV2,-,TGTGCCACCCAACGTATGAACACTGAAGCTTTCTTT,CATQRMNTEAFF
TRBJ1-3,-,TRBV5-1,-,TGCGCCAGCAGACCGCAACCGAGCTCTGGAAACACCATATATTTT,CASRPQPSSGNTIYF
TRBJ2-1,once,TRBV9,-,TGTGCCAGCAGCGTGGACAGAATATCCTACAATGAGCAGTTCTTC,CASSVDRISYNEQFF
TRBJ2-2,-,TRBV5-4,-,TGTGCCAGCAGCTTGGGGCAGTACACCGGGGAGCTGTTTTTT,CASSLGQYTGELFF
TRBJ1-5,-,TRBV5-8,-,TGTGCCAGCGCCGGAGGTCAGCTTTTTGGGCCCCAGCATTTT,CASAGGQLFGPQHF
TRBJ2-7,-,TRBV7-2,-,TGTGCCAGCAGCTCGGACGGCTTTTCCTACGAGCAGTACTTC,CASSSDGFSYEQYF
TRBJ1-5,-,TRBV5-1,-,TGCGCCAGCAGCTTGGCAGGAAATCAGCCCCAGCATTTT,CASSLAGNQPQHF
TRBJ1-5,-,TRBV6-6,-,TGTGCCAGCAGTTACGACAGAAATAGCAATCAGCCCCAGCATTTT,CASSYDRNSNQPQHF